This entry lists 18 T cell receptor beta chains sequenced from one sample in a study of blood T cell repertoires in COVID-19. Generated by immunoSEQ multiplex PCR, the TCRdb table keeps only in-frame clones and is missing some. Found here are over 300,000 clones, 70% to 90% of them singletons; the top ten hold under 2.5%. Sequencing was carried out using PBMCs or T cells enriched from blood (not recorded which). These receptors were collected from a man in his thirties or forties who had recovered from COVID-19.

V gene TRBV2 combines with J gene TRBJ1-1, with a possible D match to TRBD1 (5 bases). The CDR3 is 13 amino acids. V lost 5 bases, J lost 13 bases, and 20 bases lay in between. The germline V gene has CDR1 SNHLY and CDR2 FYNNEI. Written as DNA, the CDR3 is TGTGCCAGCAGTCGGGGGTTTCCGTCCGGGAGTTTCTTT. It yields the protein CASSRGFPSGSFF.

The chain recombines TRBV13 with TRBJ2-3, with D tentatively TRBD2 (7 bases). Trimming stripped 1 base from V and 4 bases from J, with 15 bases between. This CDR3 comprises 16 residues. Germline CDR1 PRHDT, CDR2 FYEKMQ (reference sequence). This CDR3 is CASSLDGRGGADTQYF. Here the CDR3 DNA reads TGTGCCAGCAGCTTAGACGGAAGAGGGGGGGCAGATACGCAGTATTTT.

The V gene is TRBV5-1, the J gene TRBJ2-1, with TRBD2 matching 12 bases. CDR1 SGHRS and CDR2 YFSETQ come from the germline V gene. The J segment lost 8 bases and the V segment lost 2 bases, leaving 8 bases of the junction unmatched. The CDR3 totals 16 residues. The CDR3 here is CASSLMTSGGSDEQFF. The CDR3 DNA follows: TGCGCCAGCAGCTTAATGACTAGCGGGGGTTCGGATGAGCAGTTCTTC.

The chain combines TRBV4-1 with TRBJ2-2, with D tentatively TRBD1 (6 bases). Germline V gives CDR1 MGHRA, CDR2 YSYEKL. This CDR3 comprises 17 residues. Trimming took off 4 bases at V and 5 bases at J, with 20 bases between the two ends. This chain's CDR3 is CASSLNQATGITGELFF. CDR3 in DNA: TGCGCCAGCAGCCTCAACCAGGCCACAGGGATTACCGGGGAGCTGTTTTTT.

The chain uses TRBV6-5 and TRBJ2-2; D is uncertain. V lost 0 bases to trimming and J lost 2 bases, with 7 bases between them. The germline V gene has CDR1 MNHEY and CDR2 SVGAGI. The CDR3 consists of 15 residues. The CDR3 DNA is TGTGCCAGCAGTTACTCAACAGAAAACACCGGGGAGCTGTTTTTT. Its protein is CASSYSTENTGELFF.

The chain uses TRBV5-1 and TRBJ2-1; 8 bases align to TRBD2. Looked up from germline, CDR1 is SGHRS and CDR2 is YFSETQ. This CDR3 region has 15 residues. V was clipped by 2 bases and J by 4 bases; unmatched bases: 5. CDR3 sequence: CASSFGGGQYNEQFF. For the CDR3, the DNA is TGCGCCAGCAGCTTCGGCGGGGGGCAATACAATGAGCAGTTCTTC.

This clone was counted only a few times. V gene TRBV2 combines with J gene TRBJ2-3; 9 nucleotides align to TRBD2. The length of the CDR3 is 16 residues. Germline V gives CDR1 SNHLY, CDR2 FYNNEI. V lost 6 bases, J lost 2 bases, and 9 bases stayed unmatched. The DNA for the CDR3 is TGTGCCAGCAGCGGAGGGGGCGGGGGGGCCACAGATACGCAGTATTTT. It codes for CASSGGGGGATDTQYF.

The rearrangement links TRBV5-1 to TRBJ2-3; 9 nucleotides align to TRBD1. The CDR3 has 15 residues. Trimming cost V 2 bases and J 7 bases; bases outside gene matches: 8. CDR1 is SGHRS, CDR2 YFSETQ, per germline. CDR3 DNA: TGCGCCAGCAGCTTAAATCCTGGACAGGGGAATACGCAGTATTTT. This encodes CASSLNPGQGNTQYF.

This clone was found once. The chain combines TRBV6-6 with TRBJ2-3, with 8 nucleotides matching TRBD2. V lost 6 bases, J lost 0 bases, and 5 bases stayed unmatched. Germline V gene data show CDR1 as MNHNY and CDR2 as SVGAGI (reference sequence). The CDR3 is made up of 15 amino acids. The CDR3 bases are TGTGCCAGCAGCCCAACTAGCGGCAGCACAGATACGCAGTATTTT. Residues: CASSPTSGSTDTQYF.

The CDR3 bases are TGTGCCAGCAGTCCAGGCGGGAGCACTGAAGCTTTCTTT. As protein: CASSPGGSTEAFF. This sequence joins TRBV27 and TRBJ1-1; D ambiguous. This CDR3 comprises 13 residues. V was clipped by 5 bases and J by 4 bases, with 11 bases between them. Germline CDR1 and CDR2: MNHEY and SMNVEV (reference sequence).

The chain uses TRBV6-5 and TRBJ2-7; TRBD1 matches 7 bases. The trim removed 7 bases at V and 1 base at J, leaving 4 bases unmatched. Germline CDR1 reads MNHEY; CDR2 reads SVGAGI. The CDR3 runs to 13 residues. CDR3: CASTATGSYEQYF. The DNA for the CDR3 is TGTGCCAGCACGGCGACAGGGTCCTACGAGCAGTACTTC.

This clone was observed a single time. V usage is TRBV7-9 and J usage is TRBJ2-5; tentatively, D is TRBD2 (5 bases). This CDR3 spans 14 amino acids. Germline CDR1 is SEHNR and CDR2 is FQNEAQ (reference sequence). The ends were cut back, 4 bases at V and 5 bases at J, with 14 bases in the middle. The CDR3 sequence is CASSYEGWSETQYF. In nucleotides, the CDR3 is TGTGCCAGCAGCTACGAGGGCTGGAGTGAGACCCAGTACTTC.

The chain combines TRBV3-1 (or the pseudogene TRBV3-2) with TRBJ1-2; perhaps TRBD1 as D (5 bases). The CDR3 spans 14 residues. V lost 5 bases and J lost 0, with 10 bases in between. Germline V gene data show CDR1 as LGHDT and CDR2 as YNNKEL (reference sequence). CDR3 loop: CASSTAQANYGYTF. CDR3 nucleotide sequence: TGTGCCAGCAGCACAGCACAGGCTAACTATGGCTACACCTTC.

The chain has TRBV29-1 and TRBJ2-1; the match to TRBD1 covers 7 bases. The J segment lost 4 bases and the V segment lost 7 bases, leaving 7 bases of the junction unmatched. The length of the CDR3 is 13 residues. CDR1 is SQVTM and CDR2 is ANQGSEA in the germline V gene. CDR3 sequence (DNA): TGCAGCGCCGACAGGGCTGCATACAATGAGCAGTTCTTC. The encoded protein is CSADRAAYNEQFF.

This clone was counted between two and nine times. This rearrangement joins TRBV19 to TRBJ1-2; 8 bases are shared with TRBD1. Germline CDR1 reads LNHDA; CDR2 reads SQIVND (reference sequence). Germline trimming cut 3 bases from V and 6 bases from J; bases unmatched to any gene: 9. CDR3 length: 15 amino acids. CDR3 sequence: CASSIGGRGLNGYTF. CDR3 nucleotides: TGTGCCAGTAGTATCGGGGGCAGGGGGCTAAATGGCTACACCTTC.

The chain combines TRBV9 with TRBJ1-6, with 7 positions matching TRBD1. Trimming cost V 4 bases and J 8 bases; bases outside gene matches: 12. The germline V gene has CDR1 SGDLS and CDR2 YYNGEE. The CDR3 contains 16 residues. CDR3 protein: CASSPHPGTVDSPLHF. CDR3 nucleotide sequence: TGTGCCAGCAGCCCGCACCCCGGGACAGTAGATTCACCCCTCCACTTT.

This chain joins TRBV24-1 and TRBJ2-3; D might be TRBD1 (6 bases). The length of the CDR3 is 15 residues. Between the trimmed V and J ends, which lost 2 bases and 3 bases, there was a span of 11 bases. Germline V gene sequence: CDR1 KGHDR, CDR2 SFDVKD. CDR3 nucleotides: TGTGCCACCAGTGATTACAAGACAGGTACAGATACGCAGTATTTT. It encodes CATSDYKTGTDTQYF.

The genes are TRBV5-1 and TRBJ2-5, with 7 nucleotides matching TRBD2. V trimming: 2 bases; J trimming: 2 bases; junction bases outside the gene matches: 6. The CDR3 length is 15 residues. CDR1 is SGHRS, CDR2 YFSETQ, per germline. Written as DNA, the CDR3 is TGCGCCAGCAGCTTTACCAGCGGGGCTCAAGAGACCCAGTACTTC. The encoded protein is CASSFTSGAQETQYF.